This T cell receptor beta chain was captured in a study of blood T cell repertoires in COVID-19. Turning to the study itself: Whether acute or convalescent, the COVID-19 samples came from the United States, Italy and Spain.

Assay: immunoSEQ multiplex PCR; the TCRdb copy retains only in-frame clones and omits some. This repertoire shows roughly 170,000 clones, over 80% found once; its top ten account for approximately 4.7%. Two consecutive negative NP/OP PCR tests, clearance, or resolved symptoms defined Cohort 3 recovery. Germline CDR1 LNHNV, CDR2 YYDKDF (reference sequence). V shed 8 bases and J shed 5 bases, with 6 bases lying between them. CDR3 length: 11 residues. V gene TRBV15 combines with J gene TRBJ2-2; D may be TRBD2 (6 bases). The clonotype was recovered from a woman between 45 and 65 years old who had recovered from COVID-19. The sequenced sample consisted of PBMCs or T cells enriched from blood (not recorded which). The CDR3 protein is CATRETGELFF. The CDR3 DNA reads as TGTGCCACCCGGGAGACCGGGGAGCTGTTTTTT.